This T cell receptor beta chain was captured in a study of blood T cells in healthy people across ages. Study-level results: Roughly linearly, TCR beta diversity per million T cells fell as age increased. The unknown donor CMV status may have confounded expanded clonotype changes.

The CDR3 contains 14 residues. Trimming took 6 bases from V and 4 from J, leaving 15 bases between them. Germline CDR1 is MGHDK and CDR2 is SYGVNS. The table lists this clonotype with a few counts. Its target is not known. A J-beta primer mix and a sample-barcoded 5' primer were used in a second PCR of roughly 6 to 12 cycles. Each single sample gave us at least 2.5 million CDR3-containing paired-end reads. TCRdb used MiXCR to reprocess the 5' RACE reads, holding one entry per CDR3 protein. The sample has a few hundred thousand distinct CDR3 sequences, about 49% seen once. The sequence was collected from a man aged 55 to 70 in good health. Material for sequencing was blood. The rearrangement uses TRBV25-1 and TRBJ2-5, with D maybe TRBD2 (6 bases). DNA for the CDR3: TGTGCCAGCAGCCTTTCCGTCGGGGGAGAGACCCAGTACTTC. This gives the protein CASSLSVGGETQYF.